These 23 T cell receptor beta chains originate from one sample sequenced in a study of T cell repertoires in cytomegalovirus infection. Each CDR3 protein is one row after TCRdb ran MiXCR on the reads. The table includes 680,000 or so distinct CDR3 sequences, approximately 33% detected once. Their antigen targets remain unknown. This material consisted of cultured PBMCs, taken from culture after CMV antigen stimulation. These receptor sequences come from a human donor in good health (CMV status not recorded). Some clones in this sample may be carry-over from other donors' samples.

Many counts were recorded for this clonotype. The gene calls are TRBV7-6 and TRBJ2-3, with a possible D match to TRBD1 (6 bases). The CDR3 covers 13 residues. The germline V gene encodes CDR1 SGHVS and CDR2 FNYEAQ. V was trimmed by 5 bases and J by 7 bases, leaving 13 bases between them. As DNA, the CDR3 is TGTGCCAGCAGCCGCTCGCAGGGGAATACGCAGTATTTT. Amino acid sequence: CASSRSQGNTQYF.

This clonotype came up a few times. The chain recombines TRBV12-3 or TRBV12-4 with TRBJ1-2, with a tentative D call TRBD1 (6 bases). The CDR3 runs 14 residues. V shed 7 bases and J shed 3 bases, with 15 bases lying between them. CDR3 DNA sequence: TGTGCCAGCACCCGGGAAGGGGGAGACTATGGCTACACCTTC. Its translation: CASTREGGDYGYTF.

The chain is built from TRBV7-9 and TRBJ1-2, with D unclear. Trimming shortened V by 4 bases and J by 4 bases, and 13 bases separated the two germline ends. The CDR3 consists of 14 residues. Germline V gene lookup returns CDR1 SEHNR and CDR2 FQNEAQ (reference sequence). In nucleotides, the CDR3 is TGTGCCAGCAGCTCTCAACCGGCGAGCTATGGCTACACCTTC. Translation gives CASSSQPASYGYTF. The full variable domain, in which reference TRBV7-9 and TRBJ1-2 provide the parts outside the CDR3, is DTGVSQNPRHKITKRGQNVTFRCDPISEHNRLYWYRQTLGQGPEFLTYFQNEAQLEKSRLLSDRFSAERPKGSFSTLEIQRTEQGDSAMYLCASSSQPASYGYTFGSGTRLTVV.

This clonotype came up a few times. The chain carries TRBV2 and TRBJ2-5, with 7 bases matching TRBD2. Germline V CDR1 and CDR2: SNHLY, FYNNEI. The junction had 10 bases not matched to a gene; V was cut back by 8 bases and J by 7 bases. This CDR3 comprises 13 residues. The CDR3 nucleotides read TGTGCCAGCGCGGGGGAGGAGGGCGGGACCCAGTACTTC. Translation: CASAGEEGGTQYF.

This clonotype was detected a few times. This sequence joins TRBV6-1 and TRBJ1-1; 9 bases agree with TRBD1. CDR1 MNHNS and CDR2 SASEGT come from the germline V gene. The CDR3 is 15 amino acids. V trimming: 6 bases; J trimming: 1 base; junction bases outside the gene matches: 6. CDR3 DNA sequence: TGTGCCAGCAGGGACAGGGGAGTAGGGAACACTGAAGCTTTCTTT. It codes for CASRDRGVGNTEAFF.

The V and J genes are TRBV20-1 and TRBJ2-1, with TRBD1 identical over 8 bases. CDR1 DFQATT and CDR2 SNEGSKA come from the germline V gene (reference sequence). The CDR3 extends over 13 amino acids. Trimming took 6 bases from V and 5 from J; bases not matched to a gene: 6. The CDR3 nucleotides read TGCAGTGCCACACAGGGGGTCAACAATGAGCAGTTCTTC. The encoded protein is CSATQGVNNEQFF.

This clonotype was seen a few times. The chain is built from TRBV28 and TRBJ2-7; TRBD1 matches at 8 bases. This CDR3 is 15 amino acids long. Germline CDR1 reads MDHEN; CDR2 reads SYDVKM. J was trimmed by 1 base and V by 1 base; bases with no gene match: 3. CDR3 coding DNA: TGTGCCAGCAGTTTATACACAGGGGGATCCTACGAGCAGTACTTC. This translates into CASSLYTGGSYEQYF.

This clonotype has at least ten counts. The chain joins TRBV7-8 to TRBJ1-6, with 8 bases that match TRBD1. CDR3 size: 15 residues. V was clipped by 4 bases and J by 7 bases; unmatched bases: 6. From germline, CDR1 is SGHVS and CDR2 FQNEAQ. The DNA for the CDR3 is TGTGCCAGCAGCTCCAGGACAGGGCGGAATTCACCCCTCCACTTT. It encodes CASSSRTGRNSPLHF. The full variable domain, with the rest looked up from reference TRBV7-8 and TRBJ1-6, is GAGVSQSPRYKVAKRGQDVALRCDPISGHVSLFWYQQALGQGPEFLTYFQNEAQLDKSGLPSDRFFAERPEGSVSTLKIQRTQQEDSAVYLCASSSRTGRNSPLHFGNGTRLTVT.

In its sample, this clonotype was seen a few times. V is TRBV6-8 and J is TRBJ2-3, with TRBD1 identical over 9 bases. CDR3 length equals 18 residues. The V gene's germline CDR1 is MNHGY and CDR2 SAAAGT. J lost 1 base, V lost 4 bases, and 12 bases had no gene match. The CDR3 DNA reads as TGTGCCAGCAGTTGCGCAGGGACAGGGATAGGGGGCACAGATACGCAGTATTTT. This sequence encodes CASSCAGTGIGGTDTQYF.

The V gene is TRBV7-2, the J gene TRBJ2-2, with TRBD1 as a possible D gene (6 bases). CDR3 length equals 15 residues. The germline V and J ends were trimmed by 5 bases and 5 bases, with 15 bases remaining between them. Germline V gene lookup returns CDR1 SGHTA and CDR2 FQGNSA. CDR3 coding DNA: TGTGCCAGCAGCATCGACAGGCTGGCGACCGGGGAGCTGTTTTTT. Translating it yields CASSIDRLATGELFF.

The chain carries TRBV6-1 and TRBJ2-5; 8 positions agree with TRBD2. CDR3 length: 13 residues. After removal of 7 bases from V and 5 bases from J, the junction contained 6 bases not matched to a gene. Germline V CDR1 and CDR2: MNHNS, SASEGT. The CDR3 DNA sequence: TGTGCCAGCATCTTTCCTAGCGGGGAGACCCAGTACTTC. It translates to CASIFPSGETQYF.

The chain is built from TRBV6-5 and TRBJ2-7, with no clear D. This CDR3 region has 13 residues. V was shortened by 6 bases and J by 1 base, with 10 bases between the two germline ends. The germline gives CDR1 MNHEY, CDR2 SVGAGI. The CDR3 DNA sequence: TGTGCCAGCAGATACGATCGATCCTACGAGCAGTACTTC. Amino acid sequence: CASRYDRSYEQYF.

In its sample, this clonotype was seen a few times. CDR3 sequence reads: CASSKDRSYNEQFF. CDR3 DNA: TGTGCCAGCTCTAAGGACAGGTCCTACAATGAGCAGTTCTTC. The V gene is TRBV18, the J gene TRBJ2-1; 7 bases match TRBD1. Germline CDR1 KGHSH, CDR2 LQKENI. CDR3 length equals 14 residues. V gave up 6 bases and J gave up 1 base; unmatched junction bases: 3.

This clonotype has more than one count but fewer than ten. V and J are TRBV6-1 and TRBJ2-7, with a tentative D call TRBD2 (5 bases). CDR3 length: 14 amino acids. V was shortened by 3 bases and J by 4 bases, with 13 bases between the two germline ends. The V gene's germline CDR1 is MNHNS and CDR2 SASEGT. The CDR3 sequence is CASSDAFRGYEQYF. In nucleotides, the CDR3 is TGTGCCAGCAGTGACGCTTTCCGGGGATACGAGCAGTACTTC.

The rearrangement links TRBV19 to TRBJ2-7; D gene ambiguous. Between the trimmed V and J ends, which lost 6 bases and 4 bases, there was a span of 13 bases. CDR3 length: 13 residues. Looked up from germline, CDR1 is LNHDA and CDR2 is SQIVND (reference sequence). CDR3 DNA sequence: TGTGCCAGTAGACCTCAGAATCGGTACGAGCAGTACTTC. This codes for CASRPQNRYEQYF.

This clonotype was seen a handful of times. The chain is built from TRBV7-2 and TRBJ2-5; D gene uncertain. The V gene lost 3 bases and the J gene lost 5 bases, with 13 bases spanning the gap. Germline-derived CDR1 and CDR2 are SGHTA and FQGNSA. CDR3 length equals 14 residues. The chain's CDR3 is CASSFSGYRETQYF. The CDR3, as DNA: TGTGCCAGCAGCTTTTCCGGCTACCGGGAGACCCAGTACTTC.

The gene calls are TRBV15 and TRBJ1-1; D call uncertain. Germline CDR1 reads LNHNV; CDR2 reads YYDKDF (reference sequence). The CDR3 runs 13 residues. Trimming removed 2 bases at V and 7 bases at J, with 11 bases between. CDR3: CATSRSEAVEAFF. The CDR3 nucleotides are TGTGCCACCAGCAGATCCGAGGCGGTTGAAGCTTTCTTT.

In its sample, this clonotype was seen a few times. The chain uses TRBV7-2 and TRBJ1-1; weak D call: TRBD1 (5 bases). The germline CDR1 and CDR2 sequences are SGHTA and FQGNSA. V shed 6 bases and J shed 7 bases, with 12 bases lying between them. This CDR3 contains 12 residues. The CDR3 here is CASRWGSFEAFF. The CDR3 bases are TGTGCCAGCAGATGGGGGTCATTTGAAGCTTTCTTT.

The V call is TRBV5-6, the J call TRBJ2-3; TRBD2 agrees at 9 bases. The CDR3 has 16 amino acids. J lost 2 bases, V lost 0 bases, and 4 bases had no gene match. Germline V lookup: CDR1 SGHDT, CDR2 YYEEEE. The CDR3 coding sequence is TGTGCCAGCAGCTTGGAGGCTAGCGGGATCACAGATACGCAGTATTTT. As protein: CASSLEASGITDTQYF.

The rearrangement joins TRBV11-2 to TRBJ2-7, with unresolved D. CDR1 is SGHAT and CDR2 is FQNNGV in the germline V gene. The CDR3 sequence is 15 residues long. V was trimmed by 1 base and J by 0 bases, leaving 10 bases between them. The CDR3 bases are TGTGCCAGCAGCTTAGGTGGTCGCCGCTCCTACGAGCAGTACTTC. It encodes CASSLGGRRSYEQYF.

This clonotype was observed a few times. The chain has TRBV28 and TRBJ2-3; D is perhaps TRBD2 (5 bases). Germline V gene lookup returns CDR1 MDHEN and CDR2 SYDVKM. CDR3 length: 13 residues. V lost 6 bases to trimming and J lost 2 bases, with 9 bases between them. The CDR3 reads CASRTRDTDTQYF. The CDR3 nucleotides are TGTGCCAGCAGGACCCGGGACACAGATACGCAGTATTTT. Filled out from reference TRBV28 and TRBJ2-3, the complete variable domain reads DVKVTQSSRYLVKRTGEKVFLECVQDMDHENMFWYRQDPGLGLRLIYFSYDVKMKEKGDIPEGYSVSREKKERFSLILESASTNQTSMYLCASRTRDTDTQYFGPGTRLTVL.

The rearrangement links TRBV6-2 or TRBV6-3 to TRBJ2-4; D may be TRBD1 or TRBD2 (7 bases each). V lost 6 bases and J 0 bases, leaving 15 bases between the germline ends. The CDR3 length is 16 residues. Germline V lookup: CDR1 MNHEY, CDR2 SVGEGT. CDR3 sequence: CASSRDREGAKNIQYF. CDR3 bases: TGTGCCAGCAGCCGCGACAGGGAGGGAGCCAAAAACATTCAGTACTTC.

The chain is built from TRBV7-6 and TRBJ2-1, with 13 bases aligning to TRBD2. The germline V gene encodes CDR1 SGHVS and CDR2 FNYEAQ. CDR3 length: 18 residues. V was pared by 4 bases and J by 8 bases, with 14 bases of the junction left unmatched. CDR3 sequence reads: CASSSLPGTSGVFDEQFF. The CDR3 coding sequence is TGTGCCAGCAGCTCCCTTCCCGGGACTAGCGGGGTCTTCGATGAGCAGTTCTTC.